This TCR beta chain emerged from a study of cytomegalovirus exposure and HLA in healthy donors. CDR1 is SGHTA and CDR2 is FQGNSA in the germline V gene. The CDR3 has 15 residues. V was cut by 8 bases and J by 1 base, with 16 bases left in between. Study-level points and caveats: The dataset shows that most TCR sequences were rare, while some public TCRs occurred in many donors. Researchers catalogued 164 TCR beta chains as cytomegalovirus-associated.

Here immunoSEQ multiplex PCR was the method, and the copy in TCRdb shows in-frame clones only, minus some. Of 110,000 to 150,000 clones in the sample, roughly 93% were seen once. To note about this clone: Its matching antigen is unknown.

The sequenced material came from PBMCs. V and J are TRBV7-2 and TRBJ2-3; tentative D call: TRBD2 (5 bases). The receptor's source is a man aged 18 to 30 in good health and CMV-seropositive. CDR3 loop: CASLPGKLRTDTQYF. The CDR3 nucleotides read TGTGCCAGCCTCCCGGGGAAGCTACGCACAGATACGCAGTATTTT.